This T cell receptor (beta chain) originates from a study of human T cells and chemical hapten exposure. Study information: The patients, most of them female, presented with alopecia areata, totalis or universalis.

Time point indicated: patch test 1, 2 weeks after DPC sensitization. The treatment was: therapeutic diphenylcyclopropenone sensitization with weekly scalp DPC. As for this clonotype: Antigen unknown.

Findings of the study overall: Compared to controls, expanded TCRs made significantly more large clusters of similar CDR3s.

Methods used by the authors: There were a median of approximately 88,000 TCRs per sample, with a range from roughly 23,224 to 750,000. TCRdb analysed the RACE reads with MiXCR anew, one entry per CDR3 protein. The V and J calls, along with clone size, are taken from TCRdb and not from the paper's own processing. Seen here are roughly 13,000 distinct CDR3 sequences, 15% to 20% observed once, and the top ten hold roughly 7.9%. The V and J ends lost 3 bases and 8 bases respectively, with 22 bases between them. The germline V gene has CDR1 DFQATT and CDR2 SNEGSKA (reference sequence). The CDR3 sequence is 16 residues long.

The source was whole blood, collected in connection with sensitization to the hapten diphenylcyclopropenone (DPC). The clonotype was recovered from a woman younger than 45 with alopecia areata. Some clones in this sample may be carry-over from other donors' samples. V and J are TRBV20-1 and TRBJ1-4; D call uncertain. The DNA for the CDR3 is TGCAGTGCTAGCTTTGGGCCCATGAGCCAGAACGAAAAACTGTTTTTT. It is translated as CSASFGPMSQNEKLFF.